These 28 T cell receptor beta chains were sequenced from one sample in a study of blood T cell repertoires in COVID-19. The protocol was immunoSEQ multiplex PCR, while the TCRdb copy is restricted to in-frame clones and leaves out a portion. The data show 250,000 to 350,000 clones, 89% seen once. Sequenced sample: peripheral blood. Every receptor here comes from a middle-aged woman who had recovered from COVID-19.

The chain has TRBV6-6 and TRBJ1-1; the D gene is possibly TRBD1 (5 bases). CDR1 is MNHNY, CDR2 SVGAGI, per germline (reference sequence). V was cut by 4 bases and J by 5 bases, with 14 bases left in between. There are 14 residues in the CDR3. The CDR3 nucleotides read TGTGCCAGCAGTTTCGGCAGGGTGGGTACTGAAGCTTTCTTT. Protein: CASSFGRVGTEAFF.

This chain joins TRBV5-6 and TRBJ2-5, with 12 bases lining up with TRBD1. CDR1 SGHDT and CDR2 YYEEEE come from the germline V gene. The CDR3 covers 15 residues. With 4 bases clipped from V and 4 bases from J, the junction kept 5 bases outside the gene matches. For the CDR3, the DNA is TGTGCCAGCAGCACCGGGACAGGGGGCAGAGAGACCCAGTACTTC. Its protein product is CASSTGTGGRETQYF.

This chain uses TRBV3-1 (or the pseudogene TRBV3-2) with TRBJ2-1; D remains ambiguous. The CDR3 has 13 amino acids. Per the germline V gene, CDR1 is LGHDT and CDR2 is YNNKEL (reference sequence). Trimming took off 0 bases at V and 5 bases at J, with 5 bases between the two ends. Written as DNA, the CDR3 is TGTGCCAGCAGCCAAGATACGGACAATGAGCAGTTCTTC. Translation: CASSQDTDNEQFF.

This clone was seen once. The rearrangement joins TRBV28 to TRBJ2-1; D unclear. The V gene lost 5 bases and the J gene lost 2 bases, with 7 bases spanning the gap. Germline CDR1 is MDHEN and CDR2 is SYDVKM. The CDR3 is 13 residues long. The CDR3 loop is CASSSSPYNEQFF. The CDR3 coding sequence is TGTGCCAGCAGTAGTAGTCCCTACAATGAGCAGTTCTTC. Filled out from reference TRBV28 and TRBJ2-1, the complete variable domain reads DVKVTQSSRYLVKRTGEKVFLECVQDMDHENMFWYRQDPGLGLRLIYFSYDVKMKEKGDIPEGYSVSREKKERFSLILESASTNQTSMYLCASSSSPYNEQFFGPGTRLTVL.

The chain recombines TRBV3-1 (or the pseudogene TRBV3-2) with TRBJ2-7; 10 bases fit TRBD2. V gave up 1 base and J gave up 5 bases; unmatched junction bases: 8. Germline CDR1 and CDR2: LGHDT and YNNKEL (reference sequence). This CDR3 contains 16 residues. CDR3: CASSQGTLAGVDEQYF. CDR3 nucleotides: TGTGCCAGCAGCCAAGGAACGCTAGCGGGAGTCGACGAGCAGTACTTC.

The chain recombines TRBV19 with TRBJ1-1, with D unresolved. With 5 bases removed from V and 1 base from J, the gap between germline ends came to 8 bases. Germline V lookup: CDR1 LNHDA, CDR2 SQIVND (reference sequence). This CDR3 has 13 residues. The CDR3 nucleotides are TGTGCCAGTAGTCCATTCGGGAACACTGAAGCTTTCTTT. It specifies CASSPFGNTEAFF.

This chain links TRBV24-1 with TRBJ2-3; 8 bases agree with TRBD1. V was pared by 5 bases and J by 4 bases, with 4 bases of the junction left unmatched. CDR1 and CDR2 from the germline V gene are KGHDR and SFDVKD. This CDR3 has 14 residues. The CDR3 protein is CATSADRVPDTQYF. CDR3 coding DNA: TGTGCCACCAGTGCGGACAGGGTACCAGATACGCAGTATTTT.

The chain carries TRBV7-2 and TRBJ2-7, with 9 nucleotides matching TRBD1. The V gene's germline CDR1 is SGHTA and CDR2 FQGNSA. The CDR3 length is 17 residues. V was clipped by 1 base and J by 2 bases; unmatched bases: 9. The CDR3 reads CASSLGTGAGIAYEQYF. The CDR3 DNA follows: TGTGCCAGCAGCTTAGGGACAGGGGCGGGTATTGCCTACGAGCAGTACTTC.

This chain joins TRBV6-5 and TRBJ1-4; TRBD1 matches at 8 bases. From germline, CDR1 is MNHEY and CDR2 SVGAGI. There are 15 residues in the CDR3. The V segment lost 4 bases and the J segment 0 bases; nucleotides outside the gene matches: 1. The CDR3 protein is CASSLTGATNEKLFF. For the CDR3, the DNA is TGTGCCAGCAGTTTGACAGGGGCAACTAATGAAAAACTGTTTTTT.

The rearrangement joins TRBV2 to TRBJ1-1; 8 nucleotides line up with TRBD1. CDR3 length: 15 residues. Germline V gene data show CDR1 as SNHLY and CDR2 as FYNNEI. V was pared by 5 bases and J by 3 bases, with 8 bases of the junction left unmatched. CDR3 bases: TGTGCCAGCAGTTACTTACAGGGGGATGACACTGAAGCTTTCTTT. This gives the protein CASSYLQGDDTEAFF.

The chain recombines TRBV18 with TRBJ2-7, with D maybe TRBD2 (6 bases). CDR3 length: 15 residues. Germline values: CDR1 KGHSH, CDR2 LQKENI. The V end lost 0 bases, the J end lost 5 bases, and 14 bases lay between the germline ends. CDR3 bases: TGTGCCAGCTCACCACCGTCCCGGGGGTTCCACGAGCAGTACTTC. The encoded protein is CASSPPSRGFHEQYF.

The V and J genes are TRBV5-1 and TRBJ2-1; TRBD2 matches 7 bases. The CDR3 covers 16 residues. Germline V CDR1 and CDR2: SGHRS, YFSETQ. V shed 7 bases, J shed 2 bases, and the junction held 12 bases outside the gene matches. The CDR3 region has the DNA TGCGCCAGCTATACTATCGCGGGAGACCCCTACAATGAGCAGTTCTTC. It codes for CASYTIAGDPYNEQFF.

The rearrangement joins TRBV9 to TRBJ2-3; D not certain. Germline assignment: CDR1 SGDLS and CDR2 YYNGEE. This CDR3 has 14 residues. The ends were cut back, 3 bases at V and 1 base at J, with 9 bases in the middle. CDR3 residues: CASSGAGGTDTQYF. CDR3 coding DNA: TGTGCCAGCAGCGGAGCCGGAGGCACAGATACGCAGTATTTT.

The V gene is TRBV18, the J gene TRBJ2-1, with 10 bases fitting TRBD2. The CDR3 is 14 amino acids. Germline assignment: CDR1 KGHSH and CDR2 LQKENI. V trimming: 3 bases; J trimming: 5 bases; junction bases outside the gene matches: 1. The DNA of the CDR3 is TGTGCCAGCTCACCCGGACTAGCGGACAATGAGCAGTTCTTC. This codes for CASSPGLADNEQFF. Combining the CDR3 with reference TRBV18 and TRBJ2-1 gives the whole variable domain NAGVMQNPRHLVRRRGQEARLRCSPMKGHSHVYWYRQLPEEGLKFMVYLQKENIIDESGMPKERFSAEFPKEGPSILRIQQVVRGDSAAYFCASSPGLADNEQFFGPGTRLTVL.

The CDR3: CATSDSQGAGDTQYF. The CDR3 nucleotides are TGTGCCACCAGTGATTCACAGGGGGCAGGAGATACGCAGTATTTT. V and J are TRBV24-1 and TRBJ2-3, with 9 bases that match TRBD1. Losses at the gene ends were 2 bases for V and 5 bases for J; bases not matched to a gene: 4. The CDR3 is made up of 15 amino acids. Germline CDR1 reads KGHDR; CDR2 reads SFDVKD.

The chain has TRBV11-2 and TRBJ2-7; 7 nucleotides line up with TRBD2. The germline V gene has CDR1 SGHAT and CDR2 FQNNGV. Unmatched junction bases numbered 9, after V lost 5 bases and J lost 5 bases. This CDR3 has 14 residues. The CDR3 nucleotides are TGTGCCAGCAGCCAACCACCCGGGGGGAACGAGCAGTACTTC. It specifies CASSQPPGGNEQYF.

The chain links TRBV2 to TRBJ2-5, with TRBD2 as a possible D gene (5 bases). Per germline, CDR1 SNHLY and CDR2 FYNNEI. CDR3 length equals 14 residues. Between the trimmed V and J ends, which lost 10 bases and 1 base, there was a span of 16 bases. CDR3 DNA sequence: TGTGCCACCCTCGGCGGCGGACTCCAAGAGACCCAGTACTTC. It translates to CATLGGGLQETQYF.

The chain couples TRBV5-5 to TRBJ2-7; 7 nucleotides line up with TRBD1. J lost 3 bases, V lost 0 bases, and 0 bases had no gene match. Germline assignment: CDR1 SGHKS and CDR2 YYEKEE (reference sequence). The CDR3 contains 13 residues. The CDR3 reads CASSLGTGYEQYF. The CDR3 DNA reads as TGTGCCAGCAGCTTGGGGACAGGCTACGAGCAGTACTTC.

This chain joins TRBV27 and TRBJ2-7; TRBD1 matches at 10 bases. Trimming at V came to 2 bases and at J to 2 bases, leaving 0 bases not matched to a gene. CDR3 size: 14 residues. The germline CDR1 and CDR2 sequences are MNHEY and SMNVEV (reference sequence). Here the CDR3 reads CASSLGTGAYEQYF. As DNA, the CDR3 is TGTGCCAGCAGTTTAGGGACAGGGGCCTACGAGCAGTACTTC.

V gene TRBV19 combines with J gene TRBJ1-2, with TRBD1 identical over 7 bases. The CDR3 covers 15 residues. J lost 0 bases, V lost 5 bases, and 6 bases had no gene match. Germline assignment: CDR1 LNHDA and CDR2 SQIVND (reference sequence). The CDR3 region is CASSLPGTANYGYTF. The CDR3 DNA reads TGTGCCAGTAGTCTTCCCGGGACAGCTAACTATGGCTACACCTTC. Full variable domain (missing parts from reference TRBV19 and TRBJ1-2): DGGITQSPKYLFRKEGQNVTLSCEQNLNHDAMYWYRQDPGQGLRLIYYSQIVNDFQKGDIAEGYSVSREKKESFPLTVTSAQKNPTAFYLCASSLPGTANYGYTFGSGTRLTVV.

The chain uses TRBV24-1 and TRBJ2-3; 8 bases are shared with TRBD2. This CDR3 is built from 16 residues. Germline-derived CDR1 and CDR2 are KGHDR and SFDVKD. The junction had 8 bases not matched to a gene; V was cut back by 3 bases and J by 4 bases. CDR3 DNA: TGTGCCACCAGTGATACGAGCGGGAGCGGCGCAGATACGCAGTATTTT. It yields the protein CATSDTSGSGADTQYF.

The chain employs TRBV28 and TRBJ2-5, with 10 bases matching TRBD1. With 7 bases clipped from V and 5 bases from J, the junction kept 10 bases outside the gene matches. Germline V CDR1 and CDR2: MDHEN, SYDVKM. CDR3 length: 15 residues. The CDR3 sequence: CASIPGTGAGETQYF. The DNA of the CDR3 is TGTGCCAGCATTCCCGGGACAGGGGCAGGGGAGACCCAGTACTTC.

The CDR3 nucleotides are TGTGCCAGCAGCCCGCCTGGGGGCGTCGACGGAGCTTTCTTT. This sequence encodes CASSPPGGVDGAFF. This sequence joins TRBV3-1 (or the pseudogene TRBV3-2) and TRBJ1-1, with TRBD1 as a possible D gene (6 bases). The CDR3 length is 14 residues. From germline, CDR1 is LGHDT and CDR2 YNNKEL (reference sequence). The V gene lost 4 bases and the J gene lost 10 bases, with 19 bases spanning the gap.

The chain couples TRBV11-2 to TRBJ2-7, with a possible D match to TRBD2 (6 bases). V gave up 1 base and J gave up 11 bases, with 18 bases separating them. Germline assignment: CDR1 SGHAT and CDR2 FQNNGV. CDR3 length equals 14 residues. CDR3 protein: CASSLVHWGDPEYF. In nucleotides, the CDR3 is TGTGCCAGCAGCTTAGTCCATTGGGGGGACCCAGAGTACTTC. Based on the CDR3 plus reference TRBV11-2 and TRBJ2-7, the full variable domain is EAGVAQSPRYKIIEKRQSVAFWCNPISGHATLYWYQQILGQGPKLLIQFQNNGVVDDSQLPKDRFSAERLKGVDSTLKIQPAKLEDSAVYLCASSLVHWGDPEYFGPGTRLTVT.

CDR3 protein: CASRRGLSYEQYF. In nucleotides, the CDR3 is TGTGCCAGCAGACGGGGACTTTCCTACGAGCAGTACTTC. V is TRBV12-3 or TRBV12-4 and J is TRBJ2-7; TRBD2 might be the D (6 bases). The ends were cut back, 6 bases at V and 1 base at J, with 10 bases in the middle. CDR3 length equals 13 residues.

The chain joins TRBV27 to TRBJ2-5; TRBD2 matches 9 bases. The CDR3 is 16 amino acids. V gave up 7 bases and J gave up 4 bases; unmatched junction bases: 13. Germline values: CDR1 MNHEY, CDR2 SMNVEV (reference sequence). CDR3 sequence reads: CASTFYDAGGAETQYF. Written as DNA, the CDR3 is TGTGCCAGCACTTTTTACGACGCGGGAGGGGCAGAGACCCAGTACTTC.

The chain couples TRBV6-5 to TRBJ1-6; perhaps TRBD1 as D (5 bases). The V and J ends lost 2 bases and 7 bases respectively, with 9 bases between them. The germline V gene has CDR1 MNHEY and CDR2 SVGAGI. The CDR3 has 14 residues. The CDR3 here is CASSYGRVNSPLHF. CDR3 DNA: TGTGCCAGCAGTTACGGCAGGGTAAATTCACCCCTCCACTTT.

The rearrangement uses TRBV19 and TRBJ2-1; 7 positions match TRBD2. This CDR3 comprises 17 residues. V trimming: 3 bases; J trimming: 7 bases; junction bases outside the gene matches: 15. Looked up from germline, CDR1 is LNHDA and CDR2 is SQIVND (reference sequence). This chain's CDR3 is CASSMAGRGYVLNEQFF. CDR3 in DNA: TGTGCCAGTAGTATGGCAGGGAGGGGTTACGTTTTGAATGAGCAGTTCTTC.